This T cell receptor beta chain was identified during a study of cytomegalovirus exposure and HLA in healthy donors. 60 Vbeta and 13 Jbeta primers were used in PCR. Assay: immunoSEQ multiplex PCR; the TCRdb copy retains only in-frame clones and omits some. The table shows roughly 200,000 clones, with 70% to 85% occurring only once. The material sequenced was PBMCs. This TCR derives from a woman in her sixties or seventies in good health and CMV-seropositive.

The CDR3 DNA follows: TGCAGCGTCGCGGGCTACAATGAGCAGTTCTTC. Translating gives CSVAGYNEQFF. V is TRBV29-1 and J is TRBJ2-1, with D possibly TRBD2 on 5 matching bases. Germline values: CDR1 SQVTM, CDR2 ANQGSEA. V shed 6 bases and J shed 3 bases, with 6 bases lying between them. The CDR3 length is 11 residues.